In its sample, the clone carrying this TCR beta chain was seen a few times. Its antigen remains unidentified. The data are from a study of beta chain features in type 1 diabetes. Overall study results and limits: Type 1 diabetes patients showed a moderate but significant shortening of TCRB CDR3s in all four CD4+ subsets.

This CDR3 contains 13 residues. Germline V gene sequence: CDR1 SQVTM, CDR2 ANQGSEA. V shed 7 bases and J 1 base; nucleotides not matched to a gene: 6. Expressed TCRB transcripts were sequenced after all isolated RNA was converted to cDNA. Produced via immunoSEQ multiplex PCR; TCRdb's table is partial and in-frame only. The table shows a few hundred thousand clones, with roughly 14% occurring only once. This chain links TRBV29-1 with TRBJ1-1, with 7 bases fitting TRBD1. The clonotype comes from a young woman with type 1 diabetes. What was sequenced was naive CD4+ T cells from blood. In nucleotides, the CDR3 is TGCAGCGCTGACAGGGCACCGAACACTGAAGCTTTCTTT. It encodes CSADRAPNTEAFF.